This record looks at one T cell receptor (beta chain) sequence and its context. The antigen is not known. Gene labels here are mouse ones. The read ends 1 residue before the CDR3 terminus; that terminus is restored from the germline J gene. The sample is drawn from a study of tissue T cells after allogeneic stem cell transplantation. Notes on the study in general: Only a limited share of tissue TCRs appeared in blood or spleen.

The time point: mouse harvest day 7 after allogeneic transplant. Tail vein injection delivered 10^7 T-cell-depleted bone marrow cells and 10^6 splenic CD5+ T cells. Mice had MHC-mismatched B6 into BALB/c GVHD, sampled day 7 or 14. The repertoire was sequenced with immunoSEQ multiplex PCR; TCRdb's copy has only in-frame clones and lacks some. The repertoire holds 7,000 to 7,500 clones, with roughly half as singletons. The CDR3 has 16 residues. V was pared by 1 base and J by 0 bases, with 3 bases of the junction left unmatched. Germline V CDR1 and CDR2: LGHNA, YNLKQL (reference sequence). This chain uses TRBV5 with TRBJ2-3, with TRBD2 identical over 8 bases. Sequenced sample: gut tissue. This clonotype was obtained from a female BALB/c mouse given C57BL/6 T cells with graft-versus-host disease after an allogeneic hematopoietic cell transplant. The DNA read from the CDR3 is TGTGCCAGCAGCCAAGGGACTGGGTCTAGTGCAGAAACGCTGTAT. This translates into CASSQGTGSSAETLY. The full CDR3 sequence reads CASSQGTGSSAETLYF.